The 31 T cell receptor beta chains below all came from one sample that was sequenced in a study of shared clonotypes between healthy human individuals. Clones were read by immunoSEQ multiplex PCR, and TCRdb kept only the in-frame ones, dropping some. The sample holds approximately 2.3 million clones, about 92% seen once. Input material: naive CD4+ T cells from PBMCs. Stated subset: CD45RA+ positively selected. The receptors originated from a man in his late teens or twenties in good health. Some clones in this sample may be carry-over from other donors' samples.

The table lists this clone with a count of one. The chain couples TRBV6-1 to TRBJ1-5; 10 bases align to TRBD1. Per germline, CDR1 MNHNS and CDR2 SASEGT. The CDR3 covers 15 residues. The V and J ends lost 6 bases and 6 bases, in that order; junction bases with no gene match: 8. The CDR3 DNA follows: TGTGCCAGCAGAGCCGGACAGGGGGTCACTCAGCCCCAGCATTTT. As protein: CASRAGQGVTQPQHF.

This chain links TRBV28 with TRBJ1-1; maybe TRBD1 (5 bases). V lost 4 bases to trimming and J lost 0 bases, with 15 bases between them. The CDR3 covers 16 residues. Germline V CDR1 and CDR2: MDHEN, SYDVKM. CDR3 in DNA: TGTGCCAGCAGTTCCGGGCCGGGACGGTTGAACACTGAAGCTTTCTTT. Translation: CASSSGPGRLNTEAFF. Full variable domain (rest looked up from reference TRBV28 and TRBJ1-1): DVKVTQSSRYLVKRTGEKVFLECVQDMDHENMFWYRQDPGLGLRLIYFSYDVKMKEKGDIPEGYSVSREKKERFSLILESASTNQTSMYLCASSSGPGRLNTEAFFGQGTRLTVV.

The chain joins TRBV7-6 to TRBJ2-3; maybe TRBD2 (5 bases). The CDR3 covers 17 residues. Per germline, CDR1 SGHVS and CDR2 FNYEAQ. The V gene lost 1 base and the J gene lost 3 bases, with 17 bases spanning the gap. Written as DNA, the CDR3 is TGTGCCAGCAGCTTAGGGCGGGCACAAGATATTACAGATACGCAGTATTTT. Protein product: CASSLGRAQDITDTQYF.

The chain joins TRBV30 to TRBJ2-1, with D uncertain. Deletions cut 1 base from V and 10 bases from J, with 11 bases between. The CDR3 spans 12 residues. Germline-derived CDR1 and CDR2 are GTSNPN and SVGIG (reference sequence). CDR3 amino acids: CAWSGRTSEQFF. The CDR3, as DNA: TGTGCCTGGAGTGGTCGTACCTCGGAGCAGTTCTTC. Looking up the rest from reference TRBV30 and TRBJ2-1 gives the full variable domain: SQTIHQWPATLVQPVGSPLSLECTVEGTSNPNLYWYRQAAGRGLQLLFYSVGIGQISSEVPQNLSASRPQDRQFILSSKKLLLSDSGFYLCAWSGRTSEQFFGPGTRLTVL.

As DNA, the CDR3 is TGTGCCAGCAGTCTAGGGGGGAGGAGCACTGAAGCTTTCTTT. Translated, it gives CASSLGGRSTEAFF. V is TRBV27 and J is TRBJ1-1; the D gene is possibly TRBD1 (6 bases). The V end was cut by 5 bases, the J end by 4 bases, with 14 bases between. Germline loops: CDR1 MNHEY, CDR2 SMNVEV (reference sequence). CDR3 length: 14 residues.

The chain is built from TRBV2 and TRBJ1-2; TRBD1 might be the D (6 bases). The CDR3 has 15 amino acids. CDR1 is SNHLY and CDR2 is FYNNEI in the germline V gene. The V and J ends lost 4 bases and 1 base respectively, with 13 bases between them. CDR3 nucleotides: TGTGCCAGCAGTGGTAACAGGGTGGTTAACTATGGCTACACCTTC. Translated: CASSGNRVVNYGYTF.

This sequence joins TRBV30 and TRBJ1-5; TRBD1 is a possible D gene (6 bases). CDR1 GTSNPN and CDR2 SVGIG come from the germline V gene (reference sequence). CDR3 length: 15 amino acids. V was pared by 0 bases and J by 4 bases, with 13 bases between. Written as DNA, the CDR3 is TGTGCCTGGAGTGTCGGGGGGCAGGCAAATCAGCCCCAGCATTTT. This gives the protein CAWSVGGQANQPQHF. The full variable domain, in which reference TRBV30 and TRBJ1-5 provide the parts outside the CDR3, is SQTIHQWPATLVQPVGSPLSLECTVEGTSNPNLYWYRQAAGRGLQLLFYSVGIGQISSEVPQNLSASRPQDRQFILSSKKLLLSDSGFYLCAWSVGGQANQPQHFGDGTRLSIL.

This chain links TRBV18 with TRBJ1-4; TRBD1 aligns across 7 bases. V shed 2 bases and J 4 bases; nucleotides not matched to a gene: 4. The CDR3 totals 15 residues. Germline CDR1 KGHSH, CDR2 LQKENI. In nucleotides, the CDR3 is TGTGCCAGCTCACCAACAGGGGATCTTAATGAAAAACTGTTTTTT. Translated: CASSPTGDLNEKLFF.

The chain links TRBV28 to TRBJ2-5, with 7 bases lining up with TRBD1. In germline, CDR1 is MDHEN, CDR2 SYDVKM. J was trimmed by 5 bases and V by 6 bases; bases with no gene match: 6. CDR3 length equals 13 residues. CDR3 protein: CASSQGDWETQYF. The CDR3 DNA reads TGTGCCAGCAGCCAGGGGGATTGGGAGACCCAGTACTTC.

About this clone itself: The sample contains more than one DNA sequence encoding this CDR3. V is TRBV5-1 and J is TRBJ2-1; D perhaps matches TRBD2 (5 bases). The V gene lost 0 bases and the J gene lost 6 bases, with 7 bases spanning the gap. Germline CDR1 reads SGHRS; CDR2 reads YFSETQ. The CDR3 runs 13 residues. CDR3: CASSLGAGNEQFF. CDR3 nucleotides: TGCGCCAGCAGCTTGGGTGCGGGCAATGAGCAGTTCTTC.

A word on this clone: The sample contains more than one DNA sequence encoding this CDR3. The genes are TRBV6-5 and TRBJ1-5; D is undetermined. CDR1 and CDR2 from the germline V gene are MNHEY and SVGAGI. This CDR3 has 15 amino acids. Trimming took 6 bases from V and 1 from J, leaving 13 bases between them. The CDR3 DNA is TGTGCCAGCAGCTACCTGTCGGACAGCAATCAGCCCCAGCATTTT. It encodes CASSYLSDSNQPQHF.

To note about this clone: Different DNA sequences within this sample yield the same CDR3. The genes are TRBV4-1 and TRBJ1-2; unclear D gene. Germline values: CDR1 MGHRA, CDR2 YSYEKL. CDR3 length: 11 residues. Trimming left V 0 bases short and J 10 bases short, with 6 bases between. Here the CDR3 DNA reads TGCGCCAGCAGCCAAGATGGGTCCTACACCTTC. This sequence encodes CASSQDGSYTF.

The V call is TRBV27, the J call TRBJ2-7, with D tentatively TRBD1 (6 bases). In germline, CDR1 is MNHEY, CDR2 SMNVEV (reference sequence). The CDR3 covers 14 residues. V dropped 8 bases and J dropped 4 bases, with 18 bases sitting between them. CDR3 loop: CASGHRDIEYEQYF. The CDR3 nucleotides read TGTGCCAGCGGACACCGGGACATCGAATACGAGCAGTACTTC.

This chain uses TRBV5-5 with TRBJ2-3; D might be TRBD1 or TRBD2, each matching 5 bases. CDR1 is SGHKS, CDR2 YYEKEE, per germline (reference sequence). The CDR3 extends over 19 amino acids. Trimming took off 0 bases at V and 3 bases at J, with 23 bases between the two ends. The CDR3 protein is CASSLAPQGRGRVTDTQYF. In nucleotides, the CDR3 is TGTGCCAGCAGCTTGGCCCCCCAGGGTCGGGGCAGGGTAACAGATACGCAGTATTTT.

The genes are TRBV6-6 and TRBJ1-5, with TRBD1 matching 8 bases. The CDR3 is 13 residues long. The V segment lost 11 bases and the J segment 5 bases; nucleotides outside the gene matches: 8. Germline V CDR1 and CDR2: MNHNY, SVGAGI (reference sequence). Here the CDR3 reads CAAQPTGDQPQHF. The CDR3 bases are TGTGCCGCACAGCCGACAGGGGATCAGCCCCAGCATTTT.

This sequence joins TRBV19 and TRBJ1-1, with TRBD1 matching 9 bases. The ends lost 3 bases at V and 10 bases at J; junction bases unmatched: 18. The CDR3 is 17 amino acids. Looked up from germline, CDR1 is LNHDA and CDR2 is SQIVND (reference sequence). DNA of the CDR3: TGTGCCAGTAGTATTTCGGCGGACGGGACAGGGTTTCAGCGAGCTTTCTTT. Protein product: CASSISADGTGFQRAFF.

Regarding this clone: Relative to the germline gene, one junction end is altered; a read error may explain this. The chain uses TRBV15 and TRBJ1-2; D call uncertain. The germline gives CDR1 LNHNV, CDR2 YYDKDF (reference sequence). This CDR3 is built from 14 residues. The CDR3: CATSRDRDFSGYTF. In DNA form, the CDR3 reads TGTGCCACCAGCCGAGATCGGGATTTCTCTGGCTACACCTTC.

J is TRBJ2-1 and V is TRBV5-6, with 12 positions matching TRBD2. This CDR3 spans 19 amino acids. After removal of 2 bases from V and 0 bases from J, the junction contained 9 bases not matched to a gene. The V gene's germline CDR1 is SGHDT and CDR2 YYEEEE. CDR3 bases: TGTGCCAGCAGCTTACCGGGACTAGCGGGCCTCGACTCCTACAATGAGCAGTTCTTC. It encodes CASSLPGLAGLDSYNEQFF.

This clone came up once. The CDR3 is CASSIDGSFLNEQFF. The CDR3 coding sequence is TGTGCCAGCAGCATAGACGGGAGTTTTCTCAATGAGCAGTTCTTC. The V and J genes are TRBV12-1 and TRBJ2-1; the listed D gene, TRBD2, was not tested against the DNA. TRBV12-1 is a known pseudogene. CDR3 length: 15 residues.

V gene TRBV9 combines with J gene TRBJ1-2; TRBD1 might be the D (6 bases). V lost 3 bases, J lost 4 bases, and 19 bases lay in between. The CDR3 covers 16 residues. Germline assignment: CDR1 SGDLS and CDR2 YYNGEE. The CDR3 region has the DNA TGTGCCAGCAGCGCACGCTTTGGGGGCGCAATCTATGGCTACACCTTC. Translation gives CASSARFGGAIYGYTF. The variable domain in full, completed from reference TRBV9 and TRBJ1-2, reads DSGVTQTPKHLITATGQRVTLRCSPRSGDLSVYWYQQSLDQGLQFLIQYYNGEERAKGNILERFSAQQFPDLHSELNLSSLELGDSALYFCASSARFGGAIYGYTFGSGTRLTVV.

The CDR3 bases are TGTGCCAGCAGCGTAGGGACAGCGGTCGGTGAAAAACTGTTTTTT. It yields the protein CASSVGTAVGEKLFF. The rearrangement joins TRBV9 to TRBJ1-4; D is possibly TRBD1 (6 bases). Per the germline V gene, CDR1 is SGDLS and CDR2 is YYNGEE. The CDR3 has 15 amino acids. Trimming took off 0 bases at V and 7 bases at J, with 13 bases between the two ends.

This chain links TRBV5-6 with TRBJ1-2, with 11 bases lining up with TRBD1. J lost 3 bases, V lost 3 bases, and 7 bases had no gene match. Germline CDR1 SGHDT, CDR2 YYEEEE. This CDR3 is 16 amino acids long. The CDR3 loop reads CASSSGQGAYYYGYTF. CDR3 DNA: TGTGCCAGCAGCTCTGGACAGGGGGCCTATTACTATGGCTACACCTTC.

The V call is TRBV11-3, the J call TRBJ2-1; possibly TRBD1 or TRBD2 for D (5 bases each). Germline CDR1 is SGHNT and CDR2 is YENEEA. Trimming removed 1 base at V and 0 bases at J, with 10 bases between. The CDR3 runs 16 residues. CDR3 sequence: CASSLGEGSSYNEQFF. As DNA, the CDR3 is TGTGCCAGCAGCTTAGGTGAGGGGAGCTCCTACAATGAGCAGTTCTTC.

The CDR3 coding sequence is TGTGCCAGCAGTTTACGGGGAAATCGGCATGGCTACACCTTC. It specifies CASSLRGNRHGYTF. The chain employs TRBV27 and TRBJ1-2; D remains unclear. The germline V and J ends were trimmed by 2 bases and 6 bases, with 13 bases remaining between them. Germline V CDR1 and CDR2: MNHEY, SMNVEV (reference sequence). This CDR3 is 14 amino acids long.

The rearrangement links TRBV28 to TRBJ1-2; D possibly corresponds to TRBD1 (5 bases). The V and J ends lost 8 bases and 4 bases respectively, with 14 bases between them. The germline V gene has CDR1 MDHEN and CDR2 SYDVKM. The CDR3 consists of 13 residues. The DNA of the CDR3 is TGTGCCAGCGGATTGCAGGGTGGCTATGGCTACACCTTC. Encoded protein: CASGLQGGYGYTF.

The chain employs TRBV10-3 and TRBJ1-2; D perhaps matches TRBD1 (6 bases). CDR1 and CDR2 from the germline V gene are ENHRY and SYGVKD. Trimming left V 0 bases short and J 8 bases short, with 13 bases between. The CDR3 runs 14 residues. CDR3 coding DNA: TGTGCCATCAGTGAGTCGAGGGGGGCGGGAGGCTACACCTTC. Its translation is CAISESRGAGGYTF.

The chain joins TRBV2 to TRBJ2-1, with D maybe TRBD2 (5 bases). Per the germline V gene, CDR1 is SNHLY and CDR2 is FYNNEI. The CDR3 totals 14 residues. V lost 4 bases, J lost 6 bases, and 13 bases lay in between. CDR3 coding DNA: TGTGCCAGCAGTGGAGGGAGTAGAGGCAATGAGCAGTTCTTC. Translation gives CASSGGSRGNEQFF. The full variable domain, its missing parts supplied by reference TRBV2 and TRBJ2-1, is EPEVTQTPSHQVTQMGQEVILRCVPISNHLYFYWYRQILGQKVEFLVSFYNNEISEKSEIFDDQFSVERPDGSNFTLKIRSTKLEDSAMYFCASSGGSRGNEQFFGPGTRLTVL.

This sequence joins TRBV5-4 and TRBJ2-1; the match to TRBD2 covers 7 bases. The CDR3 runs 15 residues. Germline lookup yields CDR1 SGHNT and CDR2 YYREEE (reference sequence). J lost 5 bases, V lost 4 bases, and 9 bases had no gene match. The CDR3 spells CASSVPGGYNNEQFF. CDR3 DNA: TGTGCCAGCAGCGTACCCGGGGGGTATAACAATGAGCAGTTCTTC.

CDR3 in amino acids: CASNLAQSYQPQHF. The CDR3 DNA follows: TGTGCCAGCAACCTGGCGCAGAGCTATCAGCCCCAGCATTTT. The rearrangement joins TRBV28 to TRBJ1-5; D ambiguous. Germline V CDR1 and CDR2: MDHEN, SYDVKM. V lost 7 bases to trimming and J lost 5 bases, with 15 bases between them. There are 14 residues in the CDR3.

This clone was seen a few times. Other DNA sequences of this sample code for an identical CDR3. The chain couples TRBV5-1 to TRBJ1-1; D is ambiguous. This CDR3 contains 13 residues. Per the germline V gene, CDR1 is SGHRS and CDR2 is YFSETQ. V lost 2 bases, J lost 3 bases, and 8 bases lay in between. The CDR3 nucleotides read TGCGCCAGCAGCTTTACAGCGGACACTGAAGCTTTCTTT. Amino acids: CASSFTADTEAFF.

The chain links TRBV5-4 to TRBJ2-6, with D perhaps given as TRBD1 or TRBD2 (5 bases each). Germline values: CDR1 SGHNT, CDR2 YYREEE (reference sequence). V was trimmed by 2 bases and J by 4 bases, leaving 13 bases between them. The CDR3 has 16 residues. The CDR3 spells CASSLSVGTGANVLTF. As DNA, the CDR3 is TGTGCCAGCAGCTTATCGGTAGGGACCGGGGCCAACGTCCTGACTTTC.